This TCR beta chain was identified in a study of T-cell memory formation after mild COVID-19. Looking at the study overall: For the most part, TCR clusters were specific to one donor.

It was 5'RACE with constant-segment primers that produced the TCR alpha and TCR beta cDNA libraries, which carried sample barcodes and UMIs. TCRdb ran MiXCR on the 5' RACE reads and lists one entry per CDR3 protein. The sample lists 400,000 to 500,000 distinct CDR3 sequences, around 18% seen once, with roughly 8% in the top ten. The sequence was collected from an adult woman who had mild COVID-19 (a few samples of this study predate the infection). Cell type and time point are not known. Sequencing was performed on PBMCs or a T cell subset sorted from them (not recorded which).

The CDR3: CASSYGPGGRNEQFF. In DNA form, the CDR3 reads TGTGCCAGCAGTTACGGTCCAGGGGGGAGGAATGAGCAGTTCTTC. V is TRBV6-5 and J is TRBJ2-1, with D possibly matching TRBD1 (7 bases). Germline V gene data show CDR1 as MNHEY and CDR2 as SVGAGI. This CDR3 contains 15 residues. Between the trimmed V and J ends, which lost 2 bases and 7 bases, there was a span of 15 bases.